This T cell receptor beta chain appears in the sequencing data of a study of blood T cell repertoires in COVID-19. Assay used: immunoSEQ multiplex PCR; TCRdb lists only in-frame clones, some missing. This table holds 120,000 to 150,000 clones, 87% found once. The J segment lost 5 bases and the V segment lost 1 base, leaving 14 bases of the junction unmatched. The CDR3 runs to 18 residues. Germline CDR1 and CDR2: SGHVS and FQNEAQ. This TCR was recovered from a woman aged 50 to 60 with active or convalescent COVID-19. Material for sequencing was peripheral blood. V and J are TRBV7-8 and TRBJ1-1; 9 nucleotides agree with TRBD1. The CDR3 reads CASSLVRAQGARGTEAFF. CDR3 sequence (DNA): TGTGCCAGCAGCTTAGTTCGGGCACAGGGGGCGAGGGGAACTGAAGCTTTCTTT.